The entry that follows covers one TCR beta chain sequence. The entry originates in a study of blood T cell repertoires in COVID-19. Across the whole study: T cells, B-cell-depleted T cells, or PBMCs provided the cDNA or gDNA that served as material.

V lost 4 bases and J 8 bases, leaving 15 bases between the germline ends. The CDR3 loop spans 15 amino acids. Germline CDR1 reads MNHEY; CDR2 reads SVGAGI. The table came from immunoSEQ multiplex PCR; TCRdb's copy has only in-frame clones and leaves some out. The profile shows about 270,000 clones, approximately 89% of them singletons. Enrollees, roughly 18 to 89 years old, lived in roughly 24 US areas. Donors were grouped by their self-reported clinical history. This TCR was recovered from a woman in her forties with acute COVID-19. Sequencing input: PBMCs or T cells enriched from blood (not recorded which). The V call is TRBV6-5, the J call TRBJ1-6, with D tentatively TRBD1 (6 bases). The CDR3 nucleotides are TGTGCCAGCAGTTCCTTTTCAGGGGTAGATTCACCCCTCCACTTT. Amino acids: CASSSFSGVDSPLHF.